What follows is one T cell receptor (beta chain) and its context. What it recognizes is unknown. The sample is drawn from a study of OX40 agonist ivuxolimab in advanced cancers. The method was immunoSEQ multiplex PCR; TCRdb's version includes in-frame clones alone and lacks a portion of them. The sample carries 94,000 or so clones, roughly four fifths recorded once. Study outcomes and limitations: The study observed clonal expansion of CD4+ and CD8+ blood T cells by week 6 at 0.1 to 3.0 mg/kg.

The V and J ends lost 5 bases and 7 bases, in that order; junction bases with no gene match: 13. This CDR3 has 16 amino acids. Germline V gene data show CDR1 as LNHDA and CDR2 as SQIVND (reference sequence). Patients with autoimmune history or systemic immunosuppression were excluded. This receptor was identified in an adult with an advanced solid tumor such as melanoma, head and neck, liver or kidney cancer. The rearrangement joins TRBV19 to TRBJ2-1, with 8 bases identical to TRBD1. The input for sequencing was CD4+ or CD8+ T cells sorted from blood, taken in a trial of the OX40 agonist ivuxolimab. The CDR3 region has the DNA TGTGCCAGTAGTCCAGAGACAGGGGAACTGAGGAATGAGCAGTTCTTC. It codes for CASSPETGELRNEQFF.